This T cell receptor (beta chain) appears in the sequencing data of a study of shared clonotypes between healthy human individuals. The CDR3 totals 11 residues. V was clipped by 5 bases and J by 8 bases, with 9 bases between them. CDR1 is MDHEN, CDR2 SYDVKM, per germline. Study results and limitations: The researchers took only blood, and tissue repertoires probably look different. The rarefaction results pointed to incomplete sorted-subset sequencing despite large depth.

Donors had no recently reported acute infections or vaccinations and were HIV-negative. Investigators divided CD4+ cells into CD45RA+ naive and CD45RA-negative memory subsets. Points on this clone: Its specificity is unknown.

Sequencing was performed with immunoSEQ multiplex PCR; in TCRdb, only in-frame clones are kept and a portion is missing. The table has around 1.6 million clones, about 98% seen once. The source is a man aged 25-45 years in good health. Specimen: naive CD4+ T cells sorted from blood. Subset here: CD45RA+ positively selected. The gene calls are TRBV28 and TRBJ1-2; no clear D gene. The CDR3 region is CASSGQRGYTF. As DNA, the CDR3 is TGTGCCAGCAGTGGTCAGCGAGGCTACACCTTC.